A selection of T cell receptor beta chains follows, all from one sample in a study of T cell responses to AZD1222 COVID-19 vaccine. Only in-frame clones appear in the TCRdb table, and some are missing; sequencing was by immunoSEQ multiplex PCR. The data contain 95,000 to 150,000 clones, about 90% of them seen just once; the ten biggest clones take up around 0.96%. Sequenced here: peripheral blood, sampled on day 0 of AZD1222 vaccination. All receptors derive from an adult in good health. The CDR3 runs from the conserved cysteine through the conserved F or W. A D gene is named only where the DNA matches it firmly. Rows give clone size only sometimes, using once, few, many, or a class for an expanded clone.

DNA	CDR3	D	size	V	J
TGTGCCAGCAGCTTCTACGAGCAGTACTTC	CASSFYEQYF	.	.	TRBV5-8	TRBJ2-7
TGTGCCAGCAGTGAACGGGAGAGCTATGGCTACACCTTC	CASSERESYGYTF	.	.	TRBV6-1	TRBJ1-2
TGTGCCAGCGGAAATCCAGGACGGGGTACTAACTATGGCTACACCTTC	CASGNPGRGTNYGYTF	.	.	TRBV28	TRBJ1-2
TGCGCCAGCAGCTGGACTAGCCATGAGCAGTTCTTC	CASSWTSHEQFF	TRBD2	.	TRBV5-1	TRBJ2-1
TGTGCCAGCAGCCTACGACAGGGAAATGAAAAACTGTTTTTT	CASSLRQGNEKLFF	TRBD1	.	TRBV7-9	TRBJ1-4
TGTGCCAGCAGCTCCCCCCTTAGGGGAACAGATACGCAGTATTTT	CASSSPLRGTDTQYF	.	.	TRBV27	TRBJ2-3
TGTGCTAGTGGTTTGGTAGTGAGGGGCGGACACACTGAAGCTTTCTTT	CASGLVVRGGHTEAFF	.	.	TRBV12-5	TRBJ1-1
TGTGCCAGCAGCTTAGGCGCCAGGGAACACGAGCAGTACTTC	CASSLGAREHEQYF	.	.	TRBV7-8	TRBJ2-7
TGTGCCAGCAGTTTCCTGCGAAGATGGTCCGATTCACCCCTCCACTTT	CASSFLRRWSDSPLHF	.	.	TRBV27	TRBJ1-6
TGTGCCAGCAGCCTCGGACTAGCGGAAGAGACCCAGTACTTC	CASSLGLAEETQYF	TRBD2	.	TRBV11-2	TRBJ2-5
TGCAGCGTTGAAGATCCGGAGCGGACTAACACCGGGGAGCTGTTTTTT	CSVEDPERTNTGELFF	.	.	TRBV29-1	TRBJ2-2
TGTGCCAGCAGTGAGGACAGGGGCCGCGGCTACACCTTC	CASSEDRGRGYTF	TRBD1	.	TRBV2	TRBJ1-2
TGTGCCAGCGTCGGCTACATCAGAGGTCGCTACGAGCAGTACTTC	CASVGYIRGRYEQYF	.	once	TRBV6-5	TRBJ2-7
TGCGCCAGCAGCCGCGAGACAGATCGTTATGGCTACACCTTC	CASSRETDRYGYTF	.	.	TRBV5-1	TRBJ1-2
TGTGCCAGCAGTTGGACCCCCGGGACAGGCTACGAGCAGTACTTC	CASSWTPGTGYEQYF	TRBD1	.	TRBV28	TRBJ2-7
TGTGCCAGCAGCTTGTGGGGGGGGACAGGGTCCTACGAGCAGTACTTC	CASSLWGGTGSYEQYF	TRBD1	.	TRBV5-8	TRBJ2-7
TGTGCCAGCAGTTACTCGGGGGCGTTTTTGGCCGGGGAGCTGTTTTTT	CASSYSGAFLAGELFF	.	.	TRBV6-2/TRBV6-3	TRBJ2-2
TGCGCCAGCACCCCGCTGGACAGGGCCCTTTCGGGAGGCTACACCTTC	CASTPLDRALSGGYTF	TRBD1	.	TRBV5-1	TRBJ1-2
TGTGCCAGCAGCGAAATGGGACTAGCAAGCTACAATGAGCAGTTCTTC	CASSEMGLASYNEQFF	TRBD2	.	TRBV7-6	TRBJ2-1
TGTGCCAGCAGTTTTCTGTCGGGGGGGAGGCAGCCCCAGCATTTT	CASSFLSGGRQPQHF	.	.	TRBV28	TRBJ1-5
TGTGCCAGCACCGGACAGGGGCGCTACAATGAGCAGTTCTTC	CASTGQGRYNEQFF	TRBD1	.	TRBV18	TRBJ2-1
TGTGCCAGCAGTGAAGCGCTAACAGGGCGGAAGGAAAAACTGTTTTTT	CASSEALTGRKEKLFF	.	.	TRBV6-1	TRBJ1-4
TGTGCCAGCGCGGGGAGTGGACTATCTGGAAACACCATATATTTT	CASAGSGLSGNTIYF	.	.	TRBV28	TRBJ1-3
TGTGCCAGCAGCTTATACGCTATCGGGACAGGTGGAGTGGCTTTCTTT	CASSLYAIGTGGVAFF	TRBD1	.	TRBV7-3	TRBJ1-1
TGTGCCAGCAGCACAAGATTAGCCGGGGTTCGCGAGGAGCTGTTTTTT	CASSTRLAGVREELFF	.	.	TRBV4-2	TRBJ2-2
TGTGCCAGCAGGGGGGGAGGATCGACCTACGAGCAGTACTTC	CASRGGGSTYEQYF	.	.	TRBV28	TRBJ2-7
TGTGCCAGCAGGGTAGGGGTGAACACTGAAGCTTTCTTT	CASRVGVNTEAFF	.	.	TRBV6-5	TRBJ1-1
TGTGCCAGCAGTTACTCGACCAGGGCCGGCGGCTACACCTTC	CASSYSTRAGGYTF	.	.	TRBV6-5	TRBJ1-2
TGTGCCAGCAGCAAAGGTAGCCGACAAGAGACCCAGTACTTC	CASSKGSRQETQYF	.	.	TRBV21-1	TRBJ2-5
TGTGCCAGCAGCGTAGGCCTAGTCGGTTACGAGCAGTACTTC	CASSVGLVGYEQYF	.	.	TRBV9	TRBJ2-7
TGTGCCACCAACAGGGGAAATTCACCCCTCCACTTT	CATNRGNSPLHF	TRBD1	few	TRBV6-5	TRBJ1-6
TGTGCCAGCTCACCTCGTCAAACAGGGACTAGATACAATGAGCAGTTCTTC	CASSPRQTGTRYNEQFF	TRBD2	.	TRBV18	TRBJ2-1
TGTGCCACCAGTGGCCGGGGGGTCAATCAGCCCCAGCATTTT	CATSGRGVNQPQHF	.	.	TRBV24-1	TRBJ1-5
TGTGCCAGCAGCACACACCGGAGGGAGGGCTACACCTTC	CASSTHRREGYTF	.	.	TRBV9	TRBJ1-2
TGTGCCAGCAGCCGAACACAGGCAACTGAAGCTTTCTTT	CASSRTQATEAFF	.	.	TRBV14	TRBJ1-1
TGCGCCAGCAGCCCCGGAGGGGTTCAGGGAGAGACCCAGTACTTC	CASSPGGVQGETQYF	.	.	TRBV5-1	TRBJ2-5
TGTGCCAGCAGCTTAAGACCACCCCCGGGACTAGCGGGAGTTCGCACAGATACGCAGTATTTT	CASSLRPPPGLAGVRTDTQYF	TRBD2	once	TRBV13	TRBJ2-3
TGCGCCAGCAGAAAGGAGGAAGATACGCAGTATTTT	CASRKEEDTQYF	.	.	TRBV5-1	TRBJ2-3
TGTGCCAGCAGCTTAGCAAGGACAGCCAAATTAGAAGCTTTCTTT	CASSLARTAKLEAFF	.	.	TRBV7-8	TRBJ1-1
TGTGCCAGCGCATGGCCCATGAGCACAGATACGCAGTATTTT	CASAWPMSTDTQYF	.	.	TRBV7-9	TRBJ2-3
TGTGCCAGCAGTTCTCCGGGACAGGGGTGGGATCAGTACTTC	CASSSPGQGWDQYF	TRBD1	.	TRBV28	TRBJ2-7
TGCGCCAGCAGTGACAGGGGGTCCTACAATGAGCAGTTCTTC	CASSDRGSYNEQFF	TRBD1	.	TRBV10-1	TRBJ2-1
TGTGCCAGCAGGCGTTACAATGAGCAGTTCTTC	CASRRYNEQFF	.	.	TRBV3-1/TRBV3-2	TRBJ2-1
TGTGCCAGCAGCTCCCCGGGGGCGCCGTACGAGCAGTACTTC	CASSSPGAPYEQYF	.	.	TRBV11-3	TRBJ2-7
TGTGCCAGCAGAACTGACTATTTTACCGGGGAGCTGTTTTTT	CASRTDYFTGELFF	.	.	TRBV5-4	TRBJ2-2
TGCGCCAGCAGCCGGGACAGAGGAGAGACCCAGTACTTC	CASSRDRGETQYF	TRBD1	.	TRBV5-1	TRBJ2-5
TGTGCCAGCAGCGCTTCCGGGACAGGGAGGGGCGAGCAGTACTTC	CASSASGTGRGEQYF	TRBD1	.	TRBV9	TRBJ2-7